The 19 T cell receptor beta chains below all came from one sample that was sequenced in a study of T cell repertoires in cytomegalovirus infection. One entry per CDR3 protein results from TCRdb running MiXCR on the reads. The repertoire holds about 890,000 distinct CDR3 sequences, with less than 40% as singletons. Their antigen targets remain unknown. Sequenced here: cultured CD8+ T cells from PBMCs, sampled from culture after CMV antigen stimulation. These TCRs come from a human donor in good health (CMV status not recorded). Some clones in this sample may be carry-over from other donors' samples.

The chain recombines TRBV7-9 with TRBJ2-7; 8 positions agree with TRBD2. V lost 0 bases and J lost 5; bases outside the gene matches: 15. The germline V gene encodes CDR1 SEHNR and CDR2 FQNEAQ (reference sequence). The CDR3 is made up of 18 amino acids. CDR3 region: CASSLALAGGMVSDEQYV. DNA of the CDR3: TGTGCCAGCAGCTTAGCGCTTGCGGGGGGAATGGTATCGGACGAGCAGTACGTC.

To note about this clonotype: A much larger clone differs by one base, so this may be a read error. CDR3 sequence (DNA): TGTGTCAGCAGCTTATTGGGGGTCCCCGAGCAGTACTTC. Its protein product is CVSSLLGVPEQYF. The chain is built from TRBV7-6 and TRBJ2-7; D tentatively fits TRBD1 or TRBD2 (5 bases each). This CDR3 has 13 residues. The germline gives CDR1 SGHVS, CDR2 FNYEAQ.

At least ten counts were recorded for this clonotype. V and J are TRBV7-2 and TRBJ2-1; D gene ambiguous. Germline V gene lookup returns CDR1 SGHTA and CDR2 FQGNSA. The CDR3 consists of 17 residues. Deletions cut 5 bases from V and 3 bases from J, with 20 bases between. The CDR3: CASSLEPAGRNYNEQFF. Written as DNA, the CDR3 is TGTGCCAGCAGCCTAGAACCTGCCGGACGGAACTACAATGAGCAGTTCTTC. The variable domain in full, completed from reference TRBV7-2 and TRBJ2-1, reads GAGVSQSPSNKVTEKGKDVELRCDPISGHTALYWYRQSLGQGLEFLIYFQGNSAPDKSGLPSDRFSAERTGGSVSTLTIQRTQQEDSAVYLCASSLEPAGRNYNEQFFGPGTRLTVL.

Only a few counts were recorded for this clonotype. This chain connects TRBV7-2 to TRBJ1-2; no clear D. Germline CDR1 reads SGHTA; CDR2 reads FQGNSA. V lost 2 bases and J lost 1, with 8 bases in between. This CDR3 spans 14 amino acids. In nucleotides, the CDR3 is TGTGCCAGCAGCTTACCCCACTTTAACTATGGCTACACCTTC. This translates into CASSLPHFNYGYTF.

This clonotype was seen repeatedly, ten times or more. J is TRBJ2-7 and V is TRBV7-6; D possibly corresponds to TRBD2 (7 bases). The germline V gene has CDR1 SGHVS and CDR2 FNYEAQ. The CDR3 is 14 residues long. Trimming cost V 5 bases and J 5 bases, with 16 bases left between them. CDR3 protein: CASSPTGGADEQYV. The CDR3 region has the DNA TGTGCCAGCAGCCCTACTGGGGGGGCCGACGAGCAGTACGTC.

The chain combines TRBV6-2 or TRBV6-3 with TRBJ2-1; 10 bases match TRBD1. Germline CDR1 and CDR2: MNHEY and SVGEGT. With V trimmed by 4 bases and J by 6 bases, 9 bases remained unmatched. This CDR3 is 16 amino acids long. The CDR3, as DNA: TGTGCCAGCAGTTCCCTCGACAGGGGGCGCGGCAATGAGCAGTTCTTC. As protein: CASSSLDRGRGNEQFF.

This clonotype has just a few counts. V gene TRBV11-2 combines with J gene TRBJ1-6; D perhaps matches TRBD1 (5 bases). The V end lost 1 base, the J end lost 4 bases, and 14 bases lay between the germline ends. This CDR3 spans 17 amino acids. Per the germline V gene, CDR1 is SGHAT and CDR2 is FQNNGV. The CDR3 DNA is TGTGCCAGCAGCTTAGTGCCGAGGGGCGAGTATAATTCACCCCTCCACTTT. Translation gives CASSLVPRGEYNSPLHF.

This clonotype was recorded a few times. V and J are TRBV7-9 and TRBJ2-3; 10 bases agree with TRBD1. Losses at the gene ends were 8 bases for V and 2 bases for J; bases not matched to a gene: 10. The germline V gene encodes CDR1 SEHNR and CDR2 FQNEAQ (reference sequence). The CDR3 spans 16 residues. The CDR3 sequence: CASQRRDRGITDTQYF. CDR3 coding DNA: TGTGCCAGCCAGAGAAGGGACAGGGGTATCACAGATACGCAGTATTTT.

In its sample, this clonotype is medium-sized (0.01 to 0.1%). The chain is built from TRBV19 and TRBJ2-3; 7 nucleotides agree with TRBD2. The CDR3 extends over 13 amino acids. CDR1 and CDR2 from the germline V gene are LNHDA and SQIVND (reference sequence). With 3 bases clipped from V and 13 bases from J, the junction kept 10 bases outside the gene matches. The CDR3 is CASSMNRAGEEYF. DNA of the CDR3: TGTGCCAGTAGTATGAATAGGGCGGGAGAAGAGTATTTT.

This clonotype was recorded many times. This rearrangement joins TRBV6-2 or TRBV6-3 to TRBJ1-5; D perhaps matches TRBD1 (6 bases). CDR1 is MNHEY, CDR2 SVGEGT, per germline. The V gene lost 4 bases and the J gene lost 0 bases, with 19 bases spanning the gap. This CDR3 has 18 residues. CDR3 in amino acids: CASSLEQGRIYSNQPQHF. In DNA, the CDR3 is TGTGCCAGCAGTTTGGAACAGGGTCGGATTTATAGCAATCAGCCCCAGCATTTT.

The chain uses TRBV7-2 and TRBJ2-5; 7 nucleotides line up with TRBD1. Germline CDR1 SGHTA, CDR2 FQGNSA. The CDR3 covers 14 residues. Trimming at V came to 4 bases and at J to 6 bases, leaving 8 bases not matched to a gene. In nucleotides, the CDR3 is TGTGCCAGCAGCTCCTTTACAGGGGCTCAGACCCAGTACTTC. It codes for CASSSFTGAQTQYF.

The rearrangement links TRBV4-1 to TRBJ1-5; 7 nucleotides align to TRBD1. V was pared by 3 bases and J by 3 bases, with 8 bases of the junction left unmatched. CDR3 length: 16 residues. Germline lookup yields CDR1 MGHRA and CDR2 YSYEKL. The CDR3 nucleotides read TGCGCCAGCAGCCAGGTACCGGGACAGCTCAATCAGCCCCAGCATTTT. Its translation is CASSQVPGQLNQPQHF.

Worth noting for this clonotype: Just one base apart from a much larger clone, this may be a read error. This rearrangement joins TRBV12-3 or TRBV12-4 to TRBJ2-1; 9 positions match TRBD2. The CDR3 totals 15 residues. CDR3 residues: CASSPLAGAYHEQFF. As DNA, the CDR3 is TGTGCCAGCAGTCCCTTAGCGGGGGCCTACCATGAGCAGTTCTTC.

This chain joins TRBV19 and TRBJ2-1, with TRBD1 matching over 8 bases. This CDR3 contains 13 residues. The V gene's germline CDR1 is LNHDA and CDR2 SQIVND (reference sequence). V shed 11 bases and J 3 bases; nucleotides not matched to a gene: 6. In nucleotides, the CDR3 is TGTGCCGCGGGGACAGGCTACTACAATGAGCAGTTCTTC. It translates to CAAGTGYYNEQFF.

This clonotype was picked up many times. The junction departs from germline at one end; a sequencing error may be responsible. The chain joins TRBV7-6 to TRBJ1-2; the D is unclear. This CDR3 has 15 amino acids. CDR1 SGHVS and CDR2 FNYEAQ come from the germline V gene. CDR3 sequence (DNA): TGTGCTAGCAGCCCCATACCCGGGGTCAGCTATGGCTACACCTTC. Translating gives CASSPIPGVSYGYTF. Complete variable domain (other parts from reference TRBV7-6 and TRBJ1-2): GAGVSQSPRYKVTKRGQDVALRCDPISGHVSLYWYRQALGQGPEFLTYFNYEAQQDKSGLPNDRFSAERPEGSISTLTIQRTEQRDSAMYRCASSPIPGVSYGYTFGSGTRLTVV.

J is TRBJ2-7 and V is TRBV27, with 9 bases matching TRBD2. The J segment lost 4 bases and the V segment lost 6 bases, leaving 10 bases of the junction unmatched. The germline CDR1 and CDR2 sequences are MNHEY and SMNVEV (reference sequence). The CDR3 has 15 amino acids. This CDR3 reads CASRKAGGAPYEQYF. The DNA for the CDR3 is TGTGCCAGCAGAAAAGCGGGGGGTGCCCCTTACGAGCAGTACTTC.

This clonotype was picked up many times. The CDR3 DNA reads TGTGCCAGCAGCTTAGCGCGGGAAGAGAGGTACTATGGCTACACCTTC. As protein: CASSLAREERYYGYTF. The chain has TRBV7-2 and TRBJ1-2; D gene uncertain. The germline V gene has CDR1 SGHTA and CDR2 FQGNSA. CDR3 length: 16 residues. Trimming removed 0 bases from V and 3 bases from J, with 14 bases in between.

This clonotype appeared many times. The CDR3 DNA is TGTGCCAGCAGTGATCCAAGGGAGGATGGGGACACCATATATTTT. Translating it yields CASSDPREDGDTIYF. The chain joins TRBV2 to TRBJ1-3, with unresolved D. This CDR3 is 15 amino acids long. V gave up 3 bases and J gave up 8 bases, with 17 bases separating them. In germline, CDR1 is SNHLY, CDR2 FYNNEI.

This chain joins TRBV24-1 and TRBJ1-1; 9 bases agree with TRBD1. Germline CDR1 and CDR2: KGHDR and SFDVKD. V lost 7 bases, J lost 3 bases, and 2 bases stayed unmatched. The CDR3 is made up of 13 amino acids. The CDR3 bases are TGTGCCACCAGGGACAGGGGACACACTGAAGCTTTCTTT. Translation gives CATRDRGHTEAFF.